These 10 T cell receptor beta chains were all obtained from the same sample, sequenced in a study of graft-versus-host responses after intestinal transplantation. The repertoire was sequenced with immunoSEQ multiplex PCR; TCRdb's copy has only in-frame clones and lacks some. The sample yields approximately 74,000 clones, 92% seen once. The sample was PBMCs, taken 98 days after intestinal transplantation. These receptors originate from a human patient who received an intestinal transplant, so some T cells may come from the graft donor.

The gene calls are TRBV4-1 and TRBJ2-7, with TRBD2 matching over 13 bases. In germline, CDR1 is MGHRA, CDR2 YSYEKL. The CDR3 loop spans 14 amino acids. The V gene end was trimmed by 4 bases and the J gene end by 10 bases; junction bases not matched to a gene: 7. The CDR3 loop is CASSRGLAGVDQYF. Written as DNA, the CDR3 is TGCGCCAGCAGCCGAGGACTAGCGGGAGTTGATCAGTACTTC.

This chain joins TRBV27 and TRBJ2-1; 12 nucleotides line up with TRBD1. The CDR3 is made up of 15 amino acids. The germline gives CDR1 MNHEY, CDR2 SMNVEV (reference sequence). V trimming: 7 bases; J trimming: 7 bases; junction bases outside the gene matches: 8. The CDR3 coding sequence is TGTGCCAGCATGTTGGGACAGGGGGCAAAGAATGAGCAGTTCTTC. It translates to CASMLGQGAKNEQFF.

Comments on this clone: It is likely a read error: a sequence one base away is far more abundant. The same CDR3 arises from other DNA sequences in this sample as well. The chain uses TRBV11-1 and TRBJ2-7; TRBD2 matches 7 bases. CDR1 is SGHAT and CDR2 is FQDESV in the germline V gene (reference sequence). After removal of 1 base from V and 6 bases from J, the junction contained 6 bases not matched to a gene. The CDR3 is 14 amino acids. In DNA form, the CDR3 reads TGTGCCAGCAGCTTAGGGACTAGTGGGACCGAGCAGTACTTC. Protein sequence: CASSLGTSGTEQYF. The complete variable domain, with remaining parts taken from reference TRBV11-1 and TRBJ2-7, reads EAEVAQSPRYKITEKSQAVAFWCDPISGHATLYWYRQILGQGPELLVQFQDESVVDDSQLPKDRFSAERLKGVDSTLKIQPAELGDSAMYLCASSLGTSGTEQYFGPGTRLTVT.

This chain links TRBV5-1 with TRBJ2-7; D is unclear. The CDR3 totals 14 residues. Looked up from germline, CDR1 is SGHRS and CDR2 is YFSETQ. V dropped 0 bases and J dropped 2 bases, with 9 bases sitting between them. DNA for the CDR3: TGCGCCAGCAGCTTGGAGGCGGTAACCTACGAGCAGTACTTC. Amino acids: CASSLEAVTYEQYF.

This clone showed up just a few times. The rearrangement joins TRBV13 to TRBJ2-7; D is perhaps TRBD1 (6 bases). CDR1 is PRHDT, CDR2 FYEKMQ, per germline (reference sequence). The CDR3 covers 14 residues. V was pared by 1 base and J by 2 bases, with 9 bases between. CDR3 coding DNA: TGTGCCAGCAGCTTAGCAGGGGCTCCCTACGAGCAGTACTTC. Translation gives CASSLAGAPYEQYF.

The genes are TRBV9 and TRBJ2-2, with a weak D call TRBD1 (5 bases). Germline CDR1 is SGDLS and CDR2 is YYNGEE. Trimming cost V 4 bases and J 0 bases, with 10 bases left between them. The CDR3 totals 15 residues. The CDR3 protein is CASSPQASNTGELFF. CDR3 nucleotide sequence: TGTGCCAGCAGCCCACAGGCTTCGAACACCGGGGAGCTGTTTTTT.

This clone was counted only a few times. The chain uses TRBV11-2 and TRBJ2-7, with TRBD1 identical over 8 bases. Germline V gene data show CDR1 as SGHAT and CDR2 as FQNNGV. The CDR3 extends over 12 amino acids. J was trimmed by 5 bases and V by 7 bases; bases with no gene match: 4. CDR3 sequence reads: CASTAGGNEQYF. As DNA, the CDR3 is TGTGCCAGCACCGCAGGGGGCAACGAGCAGTACTTC.

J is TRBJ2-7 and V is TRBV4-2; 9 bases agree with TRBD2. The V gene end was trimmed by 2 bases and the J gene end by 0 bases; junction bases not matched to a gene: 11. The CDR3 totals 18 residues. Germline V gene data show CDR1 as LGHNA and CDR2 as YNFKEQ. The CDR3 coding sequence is TGTGCCAGCAGCCAACAGCCGACCGGACTAGCGCCCTCCTACGAGCAGTACTTC. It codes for CASSQQPTGLAPSYEQYF.

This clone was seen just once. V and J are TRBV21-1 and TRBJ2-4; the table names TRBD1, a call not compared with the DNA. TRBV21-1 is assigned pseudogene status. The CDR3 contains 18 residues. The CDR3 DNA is TGTGCCAGCAGCAACCAGCCTCGGGGGAACAGGGGGAAAAACATTCAGTACTTC. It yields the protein CASSNQPRGNRGKNIQYF.

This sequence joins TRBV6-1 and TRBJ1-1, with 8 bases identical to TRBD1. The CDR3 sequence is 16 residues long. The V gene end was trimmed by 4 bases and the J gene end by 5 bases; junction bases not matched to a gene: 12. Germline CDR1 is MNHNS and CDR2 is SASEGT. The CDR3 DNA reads TGTGCCAGCAGTGGGACAGGGTCGGGTTATGGGACTGAAGCTTTCTTT. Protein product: CASSGTGSGYGTEAFF.